These T cell receptor beta chains were read from a single sample in a study of shared clonotypes between healthy human individuals. Repertoires were generated with immunoSEQ multiplex PCR, while TCRdb's copy carries only in-frame clones and drops some. The sample has 1,400,000 or so clones, approximately 98.5% seen once; the top ten hold about 0.34%. The sequenced sample was naive CD4+ T cells sorted from blood. These receptors were obtained from a young man in good health. Each CDR3 is given with its conserved first and last residue. Each record gives: clone size, J gene, V gene, D gene, CDR3 protein, CDR3 DNA. A D gene is named only where the DNA matches it firmly. Size is stated for part of the rows, as once, few or many counts, or as a class when the clone is expanded.

abundance: .
j_gene: TRBJ1-2
v_gene: TRBV18
d_gene: .
CDR3aa: CASSPRVRANYGYTF
CDR3nt: TGTGCCAGCTCACCACGAGTCAGAGCTAACTATGGCTACACCTTC

abundance: .
j_gene: TRBJ2-7
v_gene: TRBV7-2
d_gene: .
CDR3aa: CASSPRALSHEQYF
CDR3nt: TGTGCCAGCAGCCCCCGGGCCCTTTCTCACGAGCAGTACTTC

abundance: .
j_gene: TRBJ1-5
v_gene: TRBV29-1
d_gene: .
CDR3aa: CSVSWGGTQPQHF
CDR3nt: TGCAGCGTTTCTTGGGGAGGGACTCAGCCCCAGCATTTT

abundance: .
j_gene: TRBJ1-2
v_gene: TRBV5-8
d_gene: TRBD1
CDR3aa: CANVAGGGYGYTF
CDR3nt: TGTGCCAACGTCGCAGGGGGAGGCTATGGCTACACCTTC

abundance: .
j_gene: TRBJ2-7
v_gene: TRBV19
d_gene: TRBD2
CDR3aa: CASSIGRKRGSSYEQYF
CDR3nt: TGTGCCAGTAGTATAGGTCGTAAGCGGGGGAGCTCCTACGAGCAGTACTTC

abundance: .
j_gene: TRBJ2-3
v_gene: TRBV28
d_gene: .
CDR3aa: CATRGVDTQYF
CDR3nt: TGTGCCACCAGGGGGGTAGATACGCAGTATTTT

abundance: .
j_gene: TRBJ2-1
v_gene: TRBV5-4
d_gene: TRBD2
CDR3aa: CASSQTSGRIYEQFF
CDR3nt: TGTGCCAGCAGCCAAACTAGCGGGAGAATCTATGAGCAGTTCTTC

abundance: .
j_gene: TRBJ2-2
v_gene: TRBV2
d_gene: TRBD1
CDR3aa: CASTGTDVGELFF
CDR3nt: TGTGCCAGCACTGGGACAGACGTGGGGGAGCTGTTTTTT

abundance: .
j_gene: TRBJ2-3
v_gene: TRBV5-1
d_gene: .
CDR3aa: CASSLAWAADTQYF
CDR3nt: TGCGCCAGCAGCTTGGCTTGGGCGGCAGATACGCAGTATTTT

abundance: .
j_gene: TRBJ2-5
v_gene: TRBV9
d_gene: .
CDR3aa: CASSPGLTQETQYF
CDR3nt: TGTGCCAGCAGTCCCGGACTAACCCAAGAGACCCAGTACTTC

abundance: .
j_gene: TRBJ2-3
v_gene: TRBV2
d_gene: .
CDR3aa: CASSVERVDTQYF
CDR3nt: TGTGCCAGCAGTGTGGAAAGGGTAGATACGCAGTATTTT

abundance: .
j_gene: TRBJ1-2
v_gene: TRBV9
d_gene: .
CDR3aa: CASSGGNYGYTF
CDR3nt: TGTGCCAGTAGTGGGGGTAACTATGGCTACACCTTC

abundance: .
j_gene: TRBJ2-1
v_gene: TRBV7-9
d_gene: TRBD2
CDR3aa: CASSVYTGLARLNEQFF
CDR3nt: TGTGCCAGCAGTGTCTATACCGGACTAGCTAGGTTGAATGAGCAGTTCTTC

abundance: .
j_gene: TRBJ1-1
v_gene: TRBV28
d_gene: .
CDR3aa: CASSLVQGEAFF
CDR3nt: TGTGCCAGCAGCCTAGTTCAGGGGGAAGCTTTCTTT

abundance: .
j_gene: TRBJ2-3
v_gene: TRBV4-3
d_gene: .
CDR3aa: CASSQDLARPPDTQYF
CDR3nt: TGCGCCAGCAGCCAAGATCTGGCCCGGCCCCCAGATACGCAGTATTTT

abundance: .
j_gene: TRBJ2-3
v_gene: TRBV7-9
d_gene: TRBD1
CDR3aa: CASSFQTGEDTQYF
CDR3nt: TGTGCCAGCAGCTTCCAGACAGGGGAGGATACGCAGTATTTT

abundance: .
j_gene: TRBJ2-1
v_gene: TRBV9
d_gene: TRBD2
CDR3aa: CASSVGLAARDNEQFF
CDR3nt: TGTGCCAGCAGCGTGGGACTAGCGGCCCGCGACAATGAGCAGTTCTTC

abundance: .
j_gene: TRBJ2-1
v_gene: TRBV6-5
d_gene: TRBD1
CDR3aa: CASTPDRDRYNEQFF
CDR3nt: TGTGCCAGCACACCCGACAGGGATCGCTACAATGAGCAGTTCTTC

abundance: .
j_gene: TRBJ2-1
v_gene: TRBV5-4
d_gene: .
CDR3aa: CASSLGRSTSYNEQFF
CDR3nt: TGTGCCAGCAGCTTGGGGCGCAGCACCTCCTACAATGAGCAGTTCTTC

abundance: .
j_gene: TRBJ2-4
v_gene: TRBV9
d_gene: TRBD1
CDR3aa: CASSVTGGLAKNIQYF
CDR3nt: TGTGCCAGCAGCGTCACAGGGGGACTAGCCAAAAACATTCAGTACTTC

abundance: .
j_gene: TRBJ2-7
v_gene: TRBV15
d_gene: .
CDR3aa: CATSRGQVAGEQYF
CDR3nt: TGTGCCACCAGCAGAGGGCAGGTCGCGGGGGAGCAGTACTTC

abundance: .
j_gene: TRBJ2-3
v_gene: TRBV9
d_gene: .
CDR3aa: CASSFGTDTQYF
CDR3nt: TGTGCCAGCAGCTTTGGCACAGATACGCAGTATTTT

abundance: .
j_gene: TRBJ2-7
v_gene: TRBV11-2
d_gene: .
CDR3aa: CASSLYRQAPNEQYF
CDR3nt: TGTGCCAGCAGCCTCTACCGACAGGCCCCCAACGAGCAGTACTTC

abundance: .
j_gene: TRBJ2-5
v_gene: TRBV6-6
d_gene: .
CDR3aa: CASSLQETQYF
CDR3nt: TGTGCCAGCAGTCTCCAAGAGACCCAGTACTTC

abundance: once
j_gene: TRBJ1-2
v_gene: TRBV4-3
d_gene: .
CDR3aa: CASSQVGRAGGYGYTF
CDR3nt: TGCGCCAGCAGCCAAGTAGGACGGGCTGGAGGGTATGGCTACACCTTC

abundance: once
j_gene: TRBJ2-7
v_gene: TRBV7-9
d_gene: TRBD2
CDR3aa: CASSTWTSGSSYEQYF
CDR3nt: TGTGCCAGCAGCACGTGGACTAGCGGGAGTTCCTACGAGCAGTACTTC

abundance: .
j_gene: TRBJ2-7
v_gene: TRBV5-1
d_gene: TRBD1
CDR3aa: CASSPQTGGNYEQYF
CDR3nt: TGCGCCAGCAGCCCCCAGACAGGGGGGAACTACGAGCAGTACTTC

abundance: .
j_gene: TRBJ2-3
v_gene: TRBV9
d_gene: .
CDR3aa: CASSVGDYGGTDTQYF
CDR3nt: TGTGCCAGCAGCGTAGGCGATTACGGCGGCACAGATACGCAGTATTTT

abundance: .
j_gene: TRBJ1-2
v_gene: TRBV18
d_gene: .
CDR3aa: CASSPTTAGDYGYTF
CDR3nt: TGTGCCAGCTCACCGACAACGGCAGGCGACTATGGCTACACCTTC

abundance: .
j_gene: TRBJ2-3
v_gene: TRBV12-5
d_gene: .
CDR3aa: CASGLGLSSDTQYF
CDR3nt: TGTGCTAGTGGTTTGGGACTATCGTCTGATACGCAGTATTTT

abundance: .
j_gene: TRBJ2-7
v_gene: TRBV15
d_gene: .
CDR3aa: CATSTSATYEQYF
CDR3nt: TGTGCCACCAGCACTAGCGCTACCTACGAGCAGTACTTC

abundance: .
j_gene: TRBJ2-5
v_gene: TRBV10-1
d_gene: .
CDR3aa: CASSEGPYRETQYF
CDR3nt: TGCGCCAGCAGTGAGGGACCGTACCGGGAGACCCAGTACTTC

abundance: .
j_gene: TRBJ1-1
v_gene: TRBV29-1
d_gene: .
CDR3aa: CSVVGPGLRTEAFF
CDR3nt: TGCAGCGTTGTGGGCCCGGGGCTCCGCACTGAAGCTTTCTTT

abundance: once
j_gene: TRBJ1-5
v_gene: TRBV30
d_gene: .
CDR3aa: CAGGHDSNQPQHF
CDR3nt: TGTGCCGGAGGTCATGATAGCAATCAGCCCCAGCATTTT

abundance: .
j_gene: TRBJ2-7
v_gene: TRBV7-2
d_gene: TRBD2
CDR3aa: CASSTGLAGVLDEQYF
CDR3nt: TGTGCCAGCAGCACGGGACTAGCGGGAGTGTTGGACGAGCAGTACTTC

abundance: .
j_gene: TRBJ1-2
v_gene: TRBV7-8
d_gene: .
CDR3aa: CASSLDGSNYGYTF
CDR3nt: TGTGCCAGCAGCTTAGACGGATCTAACTATGGCTACACCTTC

abundance: .
j_gene: TRBJ2-7
v_gene: TRBV9
d_gene: .
CDR3aa: CASSRGPWDEQYF
CDR3nt: TGTGCCAGCAGCCGCGGGCCTTGGGACGAGCAGTACTTC

abundance: .
j_gene: TRBJ2-1
v_gene: TRBV28
d_gene: TRBD2
CDR3aa: CASSSHGVAGYNEQFF
CDR3nt: TGTGCCAGCAGTTCTCACGGGGTAGCGGGATACAATGAGCAGTTCTTC

abundance: .
j_gene: TRBJ1-1
v_gene: TRBV19
d_gene: .
CDR3aa: CASTGRENTEAFF
CDR3nt: TGTGCCAGTACGGGGAGGGAGAACACTGAAGCTTTCTTT

abundance: .
j_gene: TRBJ2-4
v_gene: TRBV27
d_gene: TRBD1
CDR3aa: CASSQLQGASGKNIQYF
CDR3nt: TGTGCCAGCAGTCAGCTTCAGGGGGCGTCGGGCAAAAACATTCAGTACTTC

abundance: once
j_gene: TRBJ2-5
v_gene: TRBV18
d_gene: TRBD2
CDR3aa: CASSRTSGRSEETQYF
CDR3nt: TGTGCCAGCAGCCGGACTAGCGGGAGATCAGAGGAGACCCAGTACTTC

abundance: .
j_gene: TRBJ2-3
v_gene: TRBV7-9
d_gene: .
CDR3aa: CASSWDFTQYF
CDR3nt: TGTGCCAGCAGCTGGGATTTCACGCAGTATTTT

abundance: .
j_gene: TRBJ2-7
v_gene: TRBV11-2
d_gene: .
CDR3aa: CASSSTLGSSYEQYF
CDR3nt: TGTGCCAGCAGCTCGACTTTAGGCAGCTCCTACGAGCAGTACTTC